This T cell receptor (beta chain) was recorded in a study of cytomegalovirus exposure and HLA in healthy donors. Study-level findings and limits: Another analysis was done later, and it associated 15,000 or so TCR beta sequences with HLA alleles at 0.05 false discovery rate. The number of N-insertions in an Asian-associated ancestry cluster was reportedly below the 666-donor mean in a later analysis. The authors judged a highly shared variant cluster likely a sequencing artifact.

Donors sampled were nominally healthy, though unrecorded immune exposures were likely. Regarding this clone: The antigen is not known.

Trimming took 2 bases from V and 0 from J, leaving 8 bases between them. CDR3 length: 15 residues. The germline V gene has CDR1 SGDLS and CDR2 YYNGEE. The PCR made use of 60 Vbeta and 13 Jbeta primers. Only in-frame clones appear in the TCRdb table, and some are missing; sequencing was by immunoSEQ multiplex PCR. The sample includes 90,000 to 100,000 clones, about 80% of them seen just once. Material for sequencing was PBMCs. The source is a middle-aged man in good health and CMV-seropositive. V usage is TRBV9 and J usage is TRBJ2-2, with a tentative D call TRBD2 (6 bases). The chain's CDR3 is CASSVGGTNTGELFF. The CDR3 bases are TGTGCCAGCAGCGTCGGCGGGACGAACACCGGGGAGCTGTTTTTT.